This T cell receptor beta chain originates from a study of blood T cells in healthy people across ages. Germline CDR1 is LGHNA and CDR2 is YNFKEQ. V gave up 0 bases and J gave up 5 bases, with 12 bases separating them. The CDR3 is 15 residues long. Study results and limitations: Diversity was higher, and naive CD4+ cells more numerous, in long-lived donors than in aged donors.

Sample-barcoded 5' priming and a J-beta primer mix drove a second PCR of roughly 6 to 12 cycles. TCRdb used MiXCR to reprocess the 5' RACE reads, holding one entry per CDR3 protein. Here the sample spans 800,000 to 1,000,000 distinct CDR3 sequences, 45% to 50% being singletons. This clonotype was detected only once. Its cognate antigen is unknown. The receptor was isolated from a man younger than 40 in good health. V and J are TRBV4-2 and TRBJ2-3, with a tentative D call TRBD2 (6 bases). The sequenced sample was blood. The CDR3 nucleotides read TGTGCCAGCAGCCAAGATAGGCGGGGTGGAGATACGCAGTATTTT. This sequence encodes CASSQDRRGGDTQYF.